This T cell receptor (beta chain) was obtained from a study of regulatory T cells in long-lasting Graves disease. As for time point: newly diagnosed GD, antithyroid drugs for less than 3 months. PBMC-derived RNA was used for the TCR library. This clonotype has more than one count but fewer than ten. iRepertoire HTBI primers and Arm-PCR of CDR3 regions built TCR beta libraries. Using its own MiXCR run on the multiplex PCR reads, TCRdb lists one record per CDR3 protein. Found here are 410,000 or so distinct CDR3 sequences, more than 13% of them singletons; the top ten hold approximately 16%. The CDR3 has 13 residues. Per the germline V gene, CDR1 is LGHNT and CDR2 is FRNRAP. Trimming shortened V by 7 bases and J by 5 bases, and 14 bases separated the two germline ends. This sample also belongs to another study, concerning T cells in Graves' hyperthyroidism and ophthalmopathy. From that paper: Stable hyperthyroidism: no ophthalmopathy progression over 18 months of follow-up.

The genes are TRBV12-5 and TRBJ2-5; D possibly corresponds to TRBD1 (6 bases). The sequences come from peripheral blood mononuclear cells (PBMCs), collected at new diagnosis, from a patient treated with antithyroid drugs. The clonotype comes from a woman in her twenties or thirties with Graves disease. CDR3 nucleotides: TGTGCTAGTGCCATCCAGGGGTGGGAGACCCAGTACTTC. Its translation: CASAIQGWETQYF.